Following are 10 T cell receptor beta chains from one sample sequenced in a study of response to subunit inactivated influenza vaccine. TCRdb processed the RT-PCR reads anew with MiXCR; each CDR3 protein has one entry. The data contain 150,000 to 200,000 distinct CDR3 sequences, about a tenth of them singletons. This specimen was non-naive T cells sorted from PBMCs, taken on the day of vaccination. The source is a man over 45 who received an inactivated influenza vaccine.

This clonotype was observed a handful of times. This chain joins TRBV20-1 and TRBJ1-3; 7 positions match TRBD1. The trim removed 0 bases at V and 3 bases at J, leaving 8 bases unmatched. There are 16 residues in the CDR3. Germline V gives CDR1 DFQATT, CDR2 SNEGSKA (reference sequence). This CDR3 reads CSARDSTGTDGNTIYF. As DNA, the CDR3 is TGCAGTGCTAGAGATTCGACAGGGACCGATGGAAACACCATATATTTT.

This clonotype has ten or more counts. The genes are TRBV20-1 and TRBJ2-1; TRBD2 is a possible D gene (7 bases). Germline V gene lookup returns CDR1 DFQATT and CDR2 SNEGSKA (reference sequence). The CDR3 contains 17 residues. The V end lost 0 bases, the J end lost 7 bases, and 22 bases lay between the germline ends. CDR3 protein: CSARDPGSRGGINEQFF. The CDR3 coding sequence is TGCAGTGCTAGAGATCCCGGCTCGAGGGGGGGTATTAATGAGCAGTTCTTC.

J is TRBJ1-5 and V is TRBV20-1, with 9 bases identical to TRBD1. Germline V gives CDR1 DFQATT, CDR2 SNEGSKA (reference sequence). The CDR3 extends over 15 amino acids. Trimming took 6 bases from V and 2 from J; bases not matched to a gene: 8. The CDR3 reads CSAMTGGTGNQPQHF. In nucleotides, the CDR3 is TGCAGTGCAATGACAGGGGGGACAGGCAATCAGCCCCAGCATTTT.

This clonotype was counted at least ten times. The V and J genes are TRBV28 and TRBJ1-4, with a possible D match to TRBD1 (5 bases). There are 15 residues in the CDR3. V was shortened by 5 bases and J by 6 bases, with 16 bases between the two germline ends. The germline CDR1 and CDR2 sequences are MDHEN and SYDVKM. The CDR3 is CASSVGDHGYEKLFF. The CDR3 DNA follows: TGTGCCAGCAGTGTAGGGGACCACGGCTATGAAAAACTGTTTTTT. Complete variable domain (other parts from reference TRBV28 and TRBJ1-4): DVKVTQSSRYLVKRTGEKVFLECVQDMDHENMFWYRQDPGLGLRLIYFSYDVKMKEKGDIPEGYSVSREKKERFSLILESASTNQTSMYLCASSVGDHGYEKLFFGSGTQLSVL.

This clonotype appeared a few times. This CDR3 is CASMPSAASYEQYF. CDR3 nucleotide sequence: TGTGCCAGCATGCCTTCGGCCGCCTCCTACGAGCAGTACTTC. The V call is TRBV28, the J call TRBJ2-7; D call uncertain. V was cut by 7 bases and J by 0 bases, with 13 bases left in between. Per the germline V gene, CDR1 is MDHEN and CDR2 is SYDVKM. The CDR3 runs 14 residues.

This clonotype was found a few times. This rearrangement joins TRBV6-1 to TRBJ1-1; the match to TRBD1 covers 8 bases. The V and J ends lost 6 bases and 4 bases, in that order; junction bases with no gene match: 4. The CDR3 has 13 amino acids. Germline lookup yields CDR1 MNHNS and CDR2 SASEGT. CDR3 region: CASRPQGATEAFF. CDR3 nucleotide sequence: TGTGCCAGCAGACCTCAGGGGGCCACTGAAGCTTTCTTT.

This clonotype was found many times. J is TRBJ2-6 and V is TRBV12-3 or TRBV12-4, with TRBD1 matching 7 bases. This CDR3 comprises 14 residues. Trimming at V came to 8 bases and at J to 0 bases, leaving 1 base not matched to a gene. This CDR3 is CASRQGSGANVLTF. The CDR3 region has the DNA TGTGCCAGCCGACAGGGCTCTGGGGCCAACGTCCTGACTTTC.

This clonotype was counted at least ten times. This sequence joins TRBV25-1 and TRBJ1-3, with D unresolved. The germline gives CDR1 MGHDK, CDR2 SYGVNS. The CDR3 runs 12 residues. Trimming cost V 4 bases and J 4 bases, with 5 bases left between them. Written as DNA, the CDR3 is TGTGCCAGCAGTGGTTCGGGAAACACCATATATTTT. Its protein is CASSGSGNTIYF.

This clonotype has a handful of counts. The chain combines TRBV20-1 with TRBJ2-3; 11 nucleotides agree with TRBD2. Unmatched junction bases numbered 4, after V lost 5 bases and J lost 0 bases. Looked up from germline, CDR1 is DFQATT and CDR2 is SNEGSKA (reference sequence). CDR3 length: 15 amino acids. The CDR3 bases are TGCAGTGCTTTGAGACTAGCGGGGAGCACAGATACGCAGTATTTT. This codes for CSALRLAGSTDTQYF.

To note about this clonotype: One end of the junction fails to match germline, which may point to a read error. This chain connects TRBV15 to TRBJ1-1; no definite D call. The V gene's germline CDR1 is LNHNV and CDR2 YYDKDF (reference sequence). The CDR3 has 12 residues. This CDR3 reads CATIRDGIWAFF. In DNA form, the CDR3 reads TGTGCCACCATCAGAGATGGAATATGGGCTTTCTTT.